This is a list of T cell receptor beta chains from one sample in a study of blood T cell repertoires in COVID-19. Profiling relied on immunoSEQ multiplex PCR, and the TCRdb table lists in-frame clones only, not all of them. The sample has approximately 360,000 clones; around 87% are singletons. Sequencing was carried out using PBMCs or T cells enriched from blood (not recorded which). Receptor source: a man aged 40-49 years in a cohort exposed to, infected with or recovered from COVID-19 (not recorded which). The CDR3 runs from the conserved cysteine through the conserved F or W.

V | length | CDR3
TRBV5-4 | 16 | CASSLLAGGNTDTQYF
TRBV9 | 14 | CASSVPPGSSGYTF
TRBV5-1 | 16 | CASSPPLAGGGNEQFF
TRBV25-1 | 17 | CASSEYIGQGGQETQYF
TRBV11-2 | 11 | CASSLDLRAFF
TRBV12-5 | 16 | CASGQLRTGVYYGYTF
TRBV11-2 | 13 | CASSLGREYGYTF
TRBV7-2 | 13 | CASSLGQGREQYF
TRBV5-1 | 16 | CASSLAAGGRGLEQYF
TRBV11-2 | 15 | CASIPSGLNTGELFF
TRBV19 | 13 | CASSTGHNEKLFF
TRBV19 | 13 | CASKTSGTGELFF
TRBV3-1/TRBV3-2 | 11 | CASSQSGEQYF
TRBV4-1 | 15 | CASSPRDRPNEKLFF
TRBV24-1 | 14 | CATSDSRSTDTQYF
TRBV2 | 14 | CASRATSGRIEQYF
TRBV19 | 13 | CASTPTGEQPQHF
TRBV9 | 16 | CASSARDTPAGYGYTF
TRBV30 | 14 | CAWSAKHTRDEQFF
TRBV28 | 12 | CASSWQGYEQYF
TRBV9 | 16 | CASSVARLAGGNEQFF
TRBV12-1 | 18 | CASSCPGLAGGPYNEQFF
TRBV7-3 | 13 | CASSFKFGDTQYF
TRBV4-2 | 16 | CASSQDQKSGRYEQYF
TRBV28 | 14 | CASSSEGSNQPQHF
TRBV24-1 | 14 | CATSPAGRWQPQHF
TRBV20-1 | 12 | CSASFENQPQHF
TRBV5-1 | 16 | CASSPNTLAGVVEQFF
TRBV27 | 15 | CASSLRGGRAFEQYF
TRBV9 | 15 | CASSVELAGTYEQYF
TRBV27 | 13 | CATRTVLNEKLFF
TRBV27 | 14 | CASSLNGVGSEQYF
TRBV2 | 14 | CASSPQGVIYEQYF
TRBV29-1 | 15 | CSVEGTALRADEQFF
TRBV5-1 | 14 | CASSLGRDNSPLHF
TRBV6-5 | 15 | CASSYSYRGGQPQHF